This T cell receptor beta chain was identified during a study of shared clonotypes between healthy human individuals. Study-wide background: Aged between 18 and 49, the donors were two women and three men. The study, taken as a whole, reports: Sharing across four donors was highest in naive CD4 (around 5%) and lowest in memory CD8 (approximately 0.4%).

Memory CD4+ cells were the fraction left after CD45RA+ naive selection. The V end lost 5 bases, the J end lost 1 base, and 25 bases lay between the germline ends. This CDR3 region has 19 residues. Germline CDR1 is SEHNR and CDR2 is FQNEAQ (reference sequence). Regarding this clone: Its antigen is unidentified.

Investigators spread the genomic DNA of each subset evenly over several immunoSEQ plates. TCRdb keeps only in-frame clones here, not all; method: immunoSEQ multiplex PCR. The table records some 550,000 clones, roughly 97% of them present only once. V and J are TRBV7-9 and TRBJ2-3; D is undetermined. This clonotype was sampled from a woman in her 30s in good health. What was sequenced was naive CD4+ T cells sorted from blood. Subset meaning: CD45RA+ positively selected. The chain's CDR3 is CASSPWNAASLKGTDTQYF. The CDR3 region has the DNA TGTGCCAGCAGCCCCTGGAACGCCGCCTCACTGAAGGGCACAGATACGCAGTATTTT.